This T cell receptor (beta chain) is drawn from a study of beta chain features in type 1 diabetes. Study at large: No patient-donor differences in age, gender, total cells or subset yield. Points from the study as a whole: In patients and controls equally, PCR might favor templates that are shorter. Insertions were fewer and deletions more numerous at VDJ junctions in type 1 diabetes patients.

Reverse transcription of all isolated RNA meant that expressed TCRB transcripts were sequenced. Libraries were prepared by immunoSEQ multiplex PCR; TCRdb keeps only in-frame clonotypes and omits some of them. The sample has fewer than 900,000 clones, 15% to 20% seen once. Trimming cost V 0 bases and J 6 bases, with 8 bases left between them. Per germline, CDR1 SGDLS and CDR2 YYNGEE. This CDR3 region has 13 residues. Details on this clone: Its antigen is not known.

The TCR was taken from a woman aged 18-29 years in good health. The rearrangement joins TRBV9 to TRBJ2-3, with D hard to call. The specimen was naive CD4+ T cells from blood. CDR3 bases: TGTGCCAGCAGCGTAGCCTCCTGGGATACGCAGTATTTT. Its protein is CASSVASWDTQYF.